The 14 T cell receptor beta chains in this list originate from one sample, sequenced in a study of OX40 agonist ivuxolimab in advanced cancers. Assay: immunoSEQ multiplex PCR; the TCRdb copy retains only in-frame clones and omits some. The repertoire has tens of thousands of clones, roughly 87% of them found once; the top ten carry 2.8%. Sequences were derived from CD4+ or CD8+ T cells sorted from blood, sampled in a trial of the OX40 agonist ivuxolimab. The receptors stem from an adult with an advanced solid tumor such as melanoma, head and neck, liver or kidney cancer.

The rearrangement uses TRBV6-6 and TRBJ2-5, with a weak D call TRBD2 (6 bases). Deletions cut 2 bases from V and 2 bases from J, with 12 bases between. The CDR3 length is 15 residues. CDR1 is MNHNY and CDR2 is SVGAGI in the germline V gene (reference sequence). CDR3 in amino acids: CASSYSRGGQETQYF. The CDR3 DNA reads as TGTGCCAGCAGTTACAGTCGGGGAGGTCAAGAGACCCAGTACTTC.

V usage is TRBV5-1 and J usage is TRBJ2-5; no clear D. CDR1 is SGHRS and CDR2 is YFSETQ in the germline V gene. Trimming pared 0 bases from V and 4 bases from J, leaving 13 bases between. The length of the CDR3 is 15 residues. The CDR3 region is CASSLAADFRETQYF. The DNA of the CDR3 is TGCGCCAGCAGCTTGGCGGCAGATTTTAGAGAGACCCAGTACTTC.

This clone occurred a few times. The genes are TRBV2 and TRBJ1-2, with D unresolved. In germline, CDR1 is SNHLY, CDR2 FYNNEI. CDR3 size: 14 residues. V was cut by 0 bases and J by 4 bases, with 9 bases left in between. CDR3 loop: CASSEADGRYGYTF. The DNA for the CDR3 is TGTGCCAGCAGTGAAGCGGACGGTCGCTATGGCTACACCTTC.

This clone has just one count. The rearrangement uses TRBV6-1 and TRBJ2-2; D is perhaps TRBD1 (7 bases). CDR3 length equals 15 residues. CDR1 is MNHNS and CDR2 is SASEGT in the germline V gene. Trimming stripped 4 bases from V and 6 bases from J, with 15 bases between. This CDR3 reads CASSVTRGDAGELFF. The CDR3 DNA reads TGTGCCAGCAGTGTCACCAGGGGGGACGCCGGGGAGCTGTTTTTT.

This clone has a single count. The chain carries TRBV18 and TRBJ2-7, with D unresolved. This CDR3 is 13 amino acids long. Trimming left V 0 bases short and J 1 base short, with 4 bases between. Per the germline V gene, CDR1 is KGHSH and CDR2 is LQKENI. In nucleotides, the CDR3 is TGTGCCAGCTCACCACCGGGATCCTACGAGCAGTACTTC. It specifies CASSPPGSYEQYF.

The genes are TRBV5-4 and TRBJ2-3; TRBD2 matches at 9 bases. Unmatched junction bases numbered 4, after V lost 4 bases and J lost 1 base. The length of the CDR3 is 15 residues. CDR1 and CDR2 (germline): SGHNT, YYREEE (reference sequence). The CDR3 sequence: CASSIWTSGTDTQYF. The CDR3 DNA reads as TGTGCCAGCAGCATATGGACTAGCGGCACAGATACGCAGTATTTT.

This chain uses TRBV19 with TRBJ2-6; a possible D gene is TRBD2 (6 bases). CDR1 and CDR2 from the germline V gene are LNHDA and SQIVND (reference sequence). The CDR3 contains 14 residues. The V end lost 4 bases, the J end lost 5 bases, and 9 bases lay between the germline ends. The CDR3 loop reads CASSRDWRANVLTF. Written as DNA, the CDR3 is TGTGCCAGTAGTAGGGACTGGAGGGCCAACGTCCTGACTTTC. The variable domain in full, completed from reference TRBV19 and TRBJ2-6, reads DGGITQSPKYLFRKEGQNVTLSCEQNLNHDAMYWYRQDPGQGLRLIYYSQIVNDFQKGDIAEGYSVSREKKESFPLTVTSAQKNPTAFYLCASSRDWRANVLTFGAGSRLTVL.

This chain joins TRBV28 and TRBJ2-7, with TRBD2 matching over 9 bases. This CDR3 region has 19 residues. Germline V lookup: CDR1 MDHEN, CDR2 SYDVKM. J lost 2 bases, V lost 3 bases, and 17 bases had no gene match. CDR3 sequence (DNA): TGTGCCAGCAGTTTTGCTGGGCAGCTCCATAGCGGGAGCCCCTACGAGCAGTACTTC. This translates into CASSFAGQLHSGSPYEQYF.

For this clone: The junction departs from the called germline gene at one end, perhaps through a read error. This chain connects TRBV7-7 to TRBJ2-3; 7 nucleotides agree with TRBD1. The CDR3 is 14 residues long. CDR1 is SSHAT and CDR2 is FNYEAQ in the germline V gene (reference sequence). The CDR3 loop reads CASSLGRGRDTQYF. The DNA for the CDR3 is TGTGCTAGCAGCTTAGGAAGGGGGCGGGATACGCAGTATTTT.

The chain's CDR3 is CASSGRTSGGITDTQYF. In nucleotides, the CDR3 is TGTGCCAGCAGCGGACGGACTAGCGGGGGGATAACAGATACGCAGTATTTT. The V call is TRBV13, the J call TRBJ2-3; 14 bases align to TRBD2. This CDR3 is 17 amino acids long. CDR1 PRHDT and CDR2 FYEKMQ come from the germline V gene (reference sequence). J gave up 3 bases and V 5 bases, and 7 bases lay outside the gene matches.

The rearrangement links TRBV5-1 to TRBJ2-5; 7 nucleotides align to TRBD1. The DNA end is more similar to TRBJ2-7, so the J call may be wrong. This CDR3 contains 15 residues. Germline-derived CDR1 and CDR2 are SGHRS and YFSETQ. This CDR3 reads CASSLALTGSYEQYF. DNA of the CDR3: TGCGCCAGCAGCTTGGCGCTGACAGGGTCCTACGAGCAGTACTTC.

The chain uses TRBV5-5 and TRBJ1-2; D uncertain. Germline V gives CDR1 SGHKS, CDR2 YYEKEE (reference sequence). The CDR3 runs 14 residues. The germline V and J ends were trimmed by 0 bases and 0 bases, with 6 bases remaining between them. Here the CDR3 reads CASSLGSSNYGYTF. CDR3 DNA: TGTGCCAGCAGCTTGGGTAGCTCTAACTATGGCTACACCTTC.

Remarks on this clone: The same CDR3 also results from other DNA sequences found in this sample. The chain links TRBV27 to TRBJ2-7, with TRBD2 matching 13 bases. The V segment lost 6 bases and the J segment 4 bases; nucleotides outside the gene matches: 3. The germline V gene encodes CDR1 MNHEY and CDR2 SMNVEV (reference sequence). This CDR3 has 14 amino acids. The CDR3: CASSRTSGSYEQYF. The CDR3 DNA follows: TGTGCCAGCAGCCGGACTAGCGGGAGTTACGAGCAGTACTTC.

The chain recombines TRBV30 with TRBJ2-5; either TRBD1 or TRBD2 may supply D (5 bases each). Germline V lookup: CDR1 GTSNPN, CDR2 SVGIG (reference sequence). The V and J ends lost 0 bases and 9 bases respectively, with 23 bases between them. The CDR3 consists of 16 residues. The CDR3 spells CAWSVGSGARTNAQYF. The CDR3 DNA follows: TGTGCCTGGAGTGTAGGGTCCGGGGCCAGGACGAATGCCCAGTACTTC.